This entry lists 20 T cell receptor beta chains sequenced from one sample in a study of T cell responses to AZD1222 COVID-19 vaccine. TCRdb's table, derived via immunoSEQ multiplex PCR, lists solely in-frame clones and lacks some. The repertoire holds about 110,000 clones, with 90% to 95% as singletons. The sequencing used peripheral blood, collected on day 0 of AZD1222 vaccination. The receptors stem from an adult in good health.

The genes are TRBV5-5 and TRBJ2-1, with no clear D. Trimming removed 0 bases from V and 0 bases from J, with 4 bases in between. CDR1 and CDR2 from the germline V gene are SGHKS and YYEKEE (reference sequence). The CDR3 extends over 14 amino acids. CDR3 nucleotide sequence: TGTGCCAGCAGCTTGGACCTCTCCTACAATGAGCAGTTCTTC. Its translation is CASSLDLSYNEQFF.

This chain links TRBV28 with TRBJ1-3, with D perhaps TRBD1 (6 bases). This CDR3 has 17 residues. CDR1 and CDR2 from the germline V gene are MDHEN and SYDVKM. The ends were cut back, 7 bases at V and 0 bases at J, with 19 bases in the middle. The DNA for the CDR3 is TGTGCCAGCACCTCGGAGGGGGTGTCCAGCTCTGGAAACACCATATATTTT. Amino acids: CASTSEGVSSSGNTIYF.

The count of this clone is one. The chain couples TRBV2 to TRBJ2-3; 9 bases align to TRBD2. The CDR3 spans 16 residues. The V gene's germline CDR1 is SNHLY and CDR2 FYNNEI. The junction had 14 bases not matched to a gene; V was cut back by 7 bases and J by 6 bases. CDR3 DNA sequence: TGTGCCAGCACCCAACTTGGCGGGGGGGCGTCTGATACGCAGTATTTT. Its protein product is CASTQLGGGASDTQYF.

The chain couples TRBV28 to TRBJ2-1; tentative D call: TRBD1 (5 bases). Germline CDR1 and CDR2: MDHEN and SYDVKM. This CDR3 is built from 14 residues. Deletions cut 3 bases from V and 2 bases from J, with 8 bases between. The DNA of the CDR3 is TGTGCCAGCAGTTTCACAGGAACCTACAATGAGCAGTTCTTC. It yields the protein CASSFTGTYNEQFF.

The chain combines TRBV2 with TRBJ1-1; 10 positions agree with TRBD1. The V and J ends lost 5 bases and 0 bases, in that order; junction bases with no gene match: 3. Looked up from germline, CDR1 is SNHLY and CDR2 is FYNNEI. This CDR3 comprises 15 residues. DNA for the CDR3: TGTGCCAGCAGTCGGACAGGGGGGATGAACACTGAAGCTTTCTTT. Translating gives CASSRTGGMNTEAFF.

The V call is TRBV7-9, the J call TRBJ1-5; 8 bases fit TRBD1. Per germline, CDR1 SEHNR and CDR2 FQNEAQ (reference sequence). This CDR3 is built from 16 residues. Trimming cost V 4 bases and J 7 bases; bases outside gene matches: 12. CDR3 loop: CASSSTTGTGKQPQHF. DNA of the CDR3: TGTGCCAGCAGCTCAACGACCGGGACAGGAAAGCAGCCCCAGCATTTT.

This clone was seen only a few times. The CDR3 is CASRRDSGGSPLHF. Written as DNA, the CDR3 is TGTGCCAGCAGGCGGGACAGCGGTGGCTCACCCCTCCACTTT. The V call is TRBV6-5, the J call TRBJ1-6; 7 positions agree with TRBD1. This CDR3 region has 14 residues. The V segment lost 6 bases and the J segment 10 bases; nucleotides outside the gene matches: 9. The germline V gene has CDR1 MNHEY and CDR2 SVGAGI.

The V call is TRBV5-1, the J call TRBJ2-2, with D perhaps TRBD1 (6 bases). CDR3 length equals 14 residues. The V and J ends lost 4 bases and 4 bases respectively, with 11 bases between them. Per germline, CDR1 SGHRS and CDR2 YFSETQ. The CDR3 loop is CASSQTGTTGELFF. DNA of the CDR3: TGCGCCAGCAGCCAAACAGGGACCACCGGGGAGCTGTTTTTT.

The chain links TRBV5-8 to TRBJ1-1, with D unclear. Germline assignment: CDR1 SGHTS and CDR2 YDEGEE. The CDR3 is made up of 16 amino acids. The V and J ends lost 0 bases and 0 bases respectively, with 12 bases between them. The DNA for the CDR3 is TGTGCCAGCAGCTTGGAGTTCGGTACAGTGAACACTGAAGCTTTCTTT. Protein product: CASSLEFGTVNTEAFF.

The CDR3 region has the DNA TGTGCCAGCAGTGAATCCTTAGGGCGTGAAACTGAAGCTTTCTTT. Translating it yields CASSESLGRETEAFF. The chain carries TRBV25-1 and TRBJ1-1; D call uncertain. V lost 1 base, J lost 5 bases, and 14 bases lay in between. Per germline, CDR1 MGHDK and CDR2 SYGVNS. The CDR3 is 15 amino acids. Full variable domain (outside the CDR3, taken from reference TRBV25-1 and TRBJ1-1): EADIYQTPRYLVIGTGKKITLECSQTMGHDKMYWYQQDPGMELHLIHYSYGVNSTEKGDLSSESTVSRIRTEHFPLTLESARPSHTSQYLCASSESLGRETEAFFGQGTRLTVV.

The chain joins TRBV28 to TRBJ1-1, with D unclear. V lost 10 bases to trimming and J lost 0 bases, with 12 bases between them. CDR1 is MDHEN and CDR2 is SYDVKM in the germline V gene. This CDR3 contains 13 residues. The chain's CDR3 is CATTIAMNTEAFF. The CDR3 nucleotides are TGTGCCACTACGATAGCCATGAACACTGAAGCTTTCTTT.

The CDR3 DNA follows: TGTGCCACCAGTGATCGGTTCAGGCCTGAAAAACTGTTTTTT. This gives the protein CATSDRFRPEKLFF. The genes are TRBV24-1 and TRBJ1-4; D gene ambiguous. Trimming stripped 3 bases from V and 7 bases from J, with 11 bases between. Germline V gene sequence: CDR1 KGHDR, CDR2 SFDVKD. The CDR3 runs to 14 residues.

V gene TRBV11-3 combines with J gene TRBJ1-6; no definite D call. This CDR3 comprises 17 residues. In germline, CDR1 is SGHNT, CDR2 YENEEA. V lost 4 bases, J lost 9 bases, and 22 bases lay in between. CDR3: CASSSRRQGGKISPLHF. CDR3 coding DNA: TGTGCCAGCAGCTCCCGACGGCAAGGCGGAAAAATTTCACCCCTCCACTTT.

The V and J genes are TRBV30 and TRBJ1-1, with D possibly matching TRBD1 (6 bases). Germline V gives CDR1 GTSNPN, CDR2 SVGIG (reference sequence). V shed 6 bases and J shed 1 base, with 12 bases lying between them. The CDR3 has 13 residues. The CDR3 sequence is CACTRQANTEAFF. The CDR3 bases are TGTGCCTGCACCAGACAGGCGAACACTGAAGCTTTCTTT.

The V gene is TRBV10-1, the J gene TRBJ2-1, with 12 bases identical to TRBD2. J was trimmed by 7 bases and V by 9 bases; bases with no gene match: 16. Germline values: CDR1 WNHNN, CDR2 SYGVQD (reference sequence). The CDR3 has 17 amino acids. The CDR3 region is CASITKNPGLAGNEQFF. The CDR3 DNA follows: TGCGCCAGTATAACAAAAAATCCGGGACTAGCGGGTAATGAGCAGTTCTTC.

J is TRBJ1-2 and V is TRBV12-3 or TRBV12-4; D uncertain. Trimming left V 7 bases short and J 0 bases short, with 6 bases between. CDR3 length: 12 residues. The CDR3, as DNA: TGTGCCAGCACGCCCGCTAACTATGGCTACACCTTC. It translates to CASTPANYGYTF.

This chain connects TRBV7-8 to TRBJ2-1, with TRBD1 matching over 10 bases. Trimming at V came to 5 bases and at J to 9 bases, leaving 1 base not matched to a gene. Germline assignment: CDR1 SGHVS and CDR2 FQNEAQ. The CDR3 extends over 12 amino acids. The CDR3 sequence is CASSRDRGEQFF. In nucleotides, the CDR3 is TGTGCCAGCAGCCGGGACAGGGGTGAGCAGTTCTTC. The variable domain in full, with the rest retrieved from reference TRBV7-8 and TRBJ2-1, is GAGVSQSPRYKVAKRGQDVALRCDPISGHVSLFWYQQALGQGPEFLTYFQNEAQLDKSGLPSDRFFAERPEGSVSTLKIQRTQQEDSAVYLCASSRDRGEQFFGPGTRLTVL.

This chain uses TRBV6-5 with TRBJ1-2; 10 nucleotides align to TRBD1. Losses at the gene ends were 4 bases for V and 4 bases for J; bases not matched to a gene: 6. The germline gives CDR1 MNHEY, CDR2 SVGAGI. CDR3 size: 15 residues. The CDR3 nucleotides read TGTGCCAGCAGTTCCACAGACAGGGGGCTCTATGGCTACACCTTC. Translated, it gives CASSSTDRGLYGYTF.

The V call is TRBV5-1, the J call TRBJ2-5; a possible D gene is TRBD1 (5 bases). Trimming shortened V by 4 bases and J by 3 bases, and 10 bases separated the two germline ends. This CDR3 region has 13 residues. Germline loops: CDR1 SGHRS, CDR2 YFSETQ. CDR3 region: CASSVGVEETQYF. CDR3 bases: TGCGCCAGCAGCGTAGGGGTGGAAGAGACCCAGTACTTC.

V usage is TRBV10-1 and J usage is TRBJ1-5; D is perhaps TRBD1 (6 bases). The CDR3 sequence is 12 residues long. Germline-derived CDR1 and CDR2 are WNHNN and SYGVQD (reference sequence). Trimming removed 9 bases from V and 4 bases from J, with 10 bases in between. In DNA form, the CDR3 reads TGCGCCAGACAAGACAGGAATCAGCCCCAGCATTTT. Its protein is CARQDRNQPQHF.